The sequence of this T cell receptor beta chain was determined in a study of T cells of healthy individuals. Trimming cost V 1 base and J 5 bases; bases outside gene matches: 6. CDR1 is SGHDN, CDR2 FVKESK, per germline. The CDR3 runs to 15 residues. TCRdb fed the 5' RACE reads into MiXCR, producing one record per CDR3 protein. The sample holds 90,000 to 100,000 distinct CDR3 sequences, approximately 15% seen once. This chain joins TRBV14 and TRBJ2-3; 7 positions match TRBD1. The sequence was obtained from a human donor in good health. This CDR3 is CASSQVRGLGDTQYF. CDR3 nucleotide sequence: TGTGCCAGCAGCCAAGTGAGGGGGCTGGGAGATACGCAGTATTTT.